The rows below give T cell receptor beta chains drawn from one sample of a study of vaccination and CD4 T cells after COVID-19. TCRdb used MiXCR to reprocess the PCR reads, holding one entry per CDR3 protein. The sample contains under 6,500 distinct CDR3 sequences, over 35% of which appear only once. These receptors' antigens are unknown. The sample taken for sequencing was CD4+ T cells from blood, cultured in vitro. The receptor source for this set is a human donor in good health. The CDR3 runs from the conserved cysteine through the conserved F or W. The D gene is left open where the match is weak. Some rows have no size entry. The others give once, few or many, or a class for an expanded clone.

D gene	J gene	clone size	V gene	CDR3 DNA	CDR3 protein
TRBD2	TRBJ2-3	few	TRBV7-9	TGTGCCCTTGCGCGGGGGGCCCGCACAGATACGCAGTATTTT	CALARGARTDTQYF
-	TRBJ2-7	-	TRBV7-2	TGTGCCAGCAGCTTAGCGGGGGGATATTCCTACGAGCAGTACTTC	CASSLAGGYSYEQYF
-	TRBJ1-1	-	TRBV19	TGTGCCAGTAGTATTCGTGGGGAAGCTTTCTTT	CASSIRGEAFF
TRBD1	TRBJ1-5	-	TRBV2	TGTGCCAGCAGTGGGTTAGGGACAGATCAGCCCCAGCATTTT	CASSGLGTDQPQHF
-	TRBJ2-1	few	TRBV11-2	TGTGCCAGCAGCTCTGGGAGGAATGAGCAGTTCTTC	CASSSGRNEQFF
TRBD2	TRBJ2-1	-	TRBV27	TGTGCCAGCAGTTTGGCGGGGGGGCGAAAGTTCTTC	CASSLAGGRKFF
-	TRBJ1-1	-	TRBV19	TGTGCCAGTAGTCTTTGGGCGGAGAACACTGAAGCTTTCTTT	CASSLWAENTEAFF
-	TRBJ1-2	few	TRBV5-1	TGCGCCAGCAGCGGGAGAGGGCCTTCCTATGGCTACACCTTC	CASSGRGPSYGYTF
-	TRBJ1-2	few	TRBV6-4	TGTGCCAGCAGATTGGACACCACCTCGTTCGGCTACACCTTC	CASRLDTTSFGYTF
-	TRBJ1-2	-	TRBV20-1	TGCAGTGTCAACCTACAGGGAATATATGGCTACACCTTC	CSVNLQGIYGYTF
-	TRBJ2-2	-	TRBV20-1	TGCAGTGCTGGCCGCCCCGGGGAGCTGTTTTTT	CSAGRPGELFF
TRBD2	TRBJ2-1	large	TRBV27	TGTGCCAGCAGTTTGTTTCCGGGACTAGATTCGTTCTTC	CASSLFPGLDSFF
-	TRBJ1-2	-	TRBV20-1	TGCAGTGCTCCCAACCAACCTACCGGGACGGGGAACTATGGCTACACCTTC	CSAPNQPTGTGNYGYTF
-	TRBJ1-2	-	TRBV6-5	TGTGCCAGCAGTTACTCAGCACGGAACTATGGCTACACCTTC	CASSYSARNYGYTF
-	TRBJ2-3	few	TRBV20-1	TGCAGTGCTCCCGGGATTTTAAAAGATACGCAGTATTTT	CSAPGILKDTQYF
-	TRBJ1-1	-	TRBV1	TGCACCAGCAGCAAAGACAGATCCACAACACAGGGAGGAGCTTTCTTT	CTSSKDRSTTQGGAFF
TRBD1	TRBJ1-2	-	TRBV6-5	TGTGCCAGCAGTTACCTCGGGACAGGGGTTGGCTACACCTTC	CASSYLGTGVGYTF
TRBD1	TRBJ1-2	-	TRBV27	TGTGCCAGCAGGGACGGACAGGGGACTCTTAGGGGCTACACCTTC	CASRDGQGTLRGYTF
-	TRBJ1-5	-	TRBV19	TGTGCCAGTAGTGGCGACAGGCTCTATAGCAATCAGCCCCAGCATTTT	CASSGDRLYSNQPQHF
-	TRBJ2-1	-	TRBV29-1	TGCAGCGTTTGTCAGCCTGGGGATGAGCAGTTCTTC	CSVCQPGDEQFF
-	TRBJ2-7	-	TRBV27	TGTGCCAGCAGGATACTCGGGGCCTCTTCGGGTGAGCAGTACTTC	CASRILGASSGEQYF
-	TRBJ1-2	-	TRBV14	TGTGCCAGCAGCCAAGTAGGGGGGAGCTACACCTTC	CASSQVGGSYTF
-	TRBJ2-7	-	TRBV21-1	TGTGCCAGCAGCAAACCGGGACAAATGCGTACGTGGCAGTACTTC	CASSKPGQMRTWQYF
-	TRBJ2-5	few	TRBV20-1	TGCAGTGCTGCAGGGTCCCAAGAGACCCAGTACTTC	CSAAGSQETQYF
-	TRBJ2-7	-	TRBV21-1	TGTGCCAGCAGCAAACCCCAGGGCGAGCAGTACTTC	CASSKPQGEQYF
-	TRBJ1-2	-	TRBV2	TGTGCCAGTGTCCCTCAAGCTAACTATGGCTACACCTTC	CASVPQANYGYTF
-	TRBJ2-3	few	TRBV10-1	TGCGCCAGCAGTTTTTCCACAGATACGCAGTATTTT	CASSFSTDTQYF
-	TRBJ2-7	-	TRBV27	TGTGCCAGCAGTTTTCGAAGGGGATTCAACGAGCAGTACTTC	CASSFRRGFNEQYF
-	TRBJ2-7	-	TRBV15	TGTGCCACCAGCAGAGATCTTGGAGACGAGCAGTACTTC	CATSRDLGDEQYF